Below, 17 T cell receptor beta chains from the same sample are listed, as sequenced in a study of blood T cells in healthy people across ages. Using a J-beta primer mix together with a sample-barcoded 5' primer, a second PCR was run for roughly 6 to 11 cycles. Using its own MiXCR run on the 5' RACE reads, TCRdb lists one record per CDR3 protein. The repertoire includes roughly 800,000 distinct CDR3 sequences, 20% to 30% of them detected once, and under 4.5% sits in the top ten. These sequences were also reported in another study, on T cells of mothers and their children.

The sample consisted of blood. These receptors all stem from a boy aged 10-17 years in good health.

Comments on this clonotype: At one of its ends the junction is not consistent with the germline gene, which may arise from a read error. The V and J genes are TRBV19 and TRBJ1-4; D is perhaps TRBD1 (5 bases). The CDR3 spans 15 residues. The germline V gene has CDR1 LNHDA and CDR2 SQIVND (reference sequence). The CDR3 is CAGSRRGATNEKLFF. The CDR3 DNA reads TGTGCCGGTAGTCGCCGGGGGGCAACTAATGAAAAACTGTTTTTT.

This clonotype was counted only a few times. This sequence joins TRBV28 and TRBJ2-2; 11 bases are a match to TRBD2. The V gene end was trimmed by 4 bases and the J gene end by 7 bases; junction bases not matched to a gene: 8. The CDR3 runs 16 residues. Germline lookup yields CDR1 MDHEN and CDR2 SYDVKM. This CDR3 is CASSSQTSGTIGELFF. CDR3 DNA: TGTGCCAGCAGTTCTCAGACTAGCGGGACAATCGGGGAGCTGTTTTTT.

This clonotype was picked up a small number of times. The rearrangement joins TRBV20-1 to TRBJ2-3; 12 bases agree with TRBD2. Germline assignment: CDR1 DFQATT and CDR2 SNEGSKA (reference sequence). Trimming removed 4 bases from V and 0 bases from J; junction bases left unmatched: 5. This CDR3 has 16 amino acids. The CDR3 spells CSAKGLAGPSTDTQYF. The CDR3 bases are TGCAGTGCTAAAGGACTAGCGGGGCCCAGCACAGATACGCAGTATTTT.

The CDR3 DNA reads as TGTGCCAGCAGTGCCACGACAGGGGGCGGAGGTAGCGTGGTCTATGGCTACACCTTC. It is translated as CASSATTGGGGSVVYGYTF. The V call is TRBV12-3 or TRBV12-4, the J call TRBJ1-2; 10 bases map to TRBD1. Trimming took 5 bases from V and 4 from J; bases not matched to a gene: 19. The CDR3 runs to 19 residues.

The sample holds a few counts of this clonotype. In nucleotides, the CDR3 is TGTGCCAGCAGTGAGTTTGTCCAAGAGACCCAGTACTTC. It translates to CASSEFVQETQYF. This chain connects TRBV25-1 to TRBJ2-5; no reliable D call. The V gene lost 3 bases and the J gene lost 1 base, with 6 bases spanning the gap. Germline assignment: CDR1 MGHDK and CDR2 SYGVNS. The length of the CDR3 is 13 residues.

This clonotype turned up a few times. The rearrangement joins TRBV6-2 or TRBV6-3 to TRBJ2-3; D is uncertain. Trimming left V 5 bases short and J 0 bases short, with 12 bases between. CDR1 MNHEY and CDR2 SVGEGT come from the germline V gene. The CDR3 covers 15 residues. In nucleotides, the CDR3 is TGTGCCAGCAGTGCTATCGGGCCTAGCACAGATACGCAGTATTTT. As protein: CASSAIGPSTDTQYF.

This clonotype was recorded a few times. The chain carries TRBV6-1 and TRBJ2-7; D is uncertain. The CDR3 is made up of 14 amino acids. The V end was cut by 2 bases, the J end by 2 bases, with 10 bases between. The germline gives CDR1 MNHNS, CDR2 SASEGT. The CDR3 sequence: CASSENVRTYEQYF. CDR3 coding DNA: TGTGCCAGCAGTGAAAATGTCAGGACCTACGAGCAGTACTTC.

The chain employs TRBV10-2 and TRBJ2-1; D may be TRBD1 or TRBD2 (7 bases each). The DNA end is more similar to TRBJ2-7, so the J call may be wrong. The V gene's germline CDR1 is WSHSY and CDR2 SAAADI. The CDR3 runs to 14 residues. The CDR3, as DNA: TGCGCCAGCAGCCCAGGGGGGGCGGACTACGAGCAGTACTTC. As protein: CASSPGGADYEQYF.

The rearrangement joins TRBV29-1 to TRBJ2-5; 7 nucleotides line up with TRBD1. Judging by the DNA end, TRBJ2-7 fits better; the J call may be wrong. CDR3 size: 14 residues. Per germline, CDR1 SQVTM and CDR2 ANQGSEA. The CDR3 DNA sequence: TGCAGCGTTGGGGGGACAGCGCTTAACTACGAGCAGTACTTC. It translates to CSVGGTALNYEQYF.

CDR3: CASRDRESYEQYF. Here the CDR3 DNA reads TGTGCCAGCCGGGACAGGGAGTCCTACGAGCAGTACTTC. The chain uses TRBV3-1 and TRBJ2-7; 9 positions match TRBD1. The J segment lost 1 base and the V segment lost 8 bases, leaving 3 bases of the junction unmatched. Germline values: CDR1 LGHDT, CDR2 YNNKEL (reference sequence). The CDR3 has 13 amino acids.

The chain joins TRBV5-5 to TRBJ2-3; 7 bases are shared with TRBD1. Trimming took 3 bases from V and 4 from J; bases not matched to a gene: 8. This CDR3 comprises 15 residues. The V gene's germline CDR1 is SGHKS and CDR2 YYEKEE (reference sequence). CDR3: CASSSMDRLADTQYF. Written as DNA, the CDR3 is TGTGCCAGCAGCTCGATGGACAGGTTGGCAGATACGCAGTATTTT.

This clonotype was detected only a few times. The J gene is TRBJ2-5, the V gene TRBV2; D possibly uses TRBD1 or TRBD2 (5 bases each). CDR1 and CDR2 from the germline V gene are SNHLY and FYNNEI. The CDR3 length is 16 residues. V lost 8 bases to trimming and J lost 5 bases, with 24 bases between them. CDR3 coding DNA: TGTGCCAGCTATGGACTCGTGTGGCGGCCAGGGGAGACCCAGTACTTC. The encoded protein is CASYGLVWRPGETQYF.

V and J are TRBV20-1 and TRBJ2-3; no reliable D call. V was trimmed by 0 bases and J by 4 bases, leaving 14 bases between them. Looked up from germline, CDR1 is DFQATT and CDR2 is SNEGSKA (reference sequence). The CDR3 runs to 15 residues. The CDR3 DNA sequence: TGCAGTGCTAGAGATCCGGCTAGGAGCCCAGATACGCAGTATTTT. Encoded protein: CSARDPARSPDTQYF.

This clonotype was observed many times. V is TRBV7-9 and J is TRBJ2-4; D may match TRBD1 or TRBD2 (5 bases each). The germline CDR1 and CDR2 sequences are SEHNR and FQNEAQ (reference sequence). V was shortened by 4 bases and J by 7 bases, with 11 bases between the two germline ends. This CDR3 has 13 residues. The chain's CDR3 is CASSSREGNIQYF. Here the CDR3 DNA reads TGTGCCAGCAGCTCCCGAGAGGGGAACATTCAGTACTTC. The full variable domain, completed using reference TRBV7-9 and TRBJ2-4, is DTGVSQNPRHKITKRGQNVTFRCDPISEHNRLYWYRQTLGQGPEFLTYFQNEAQLEKSRLLSDRFSAERPKGSFSTLEIQRTEQGDSAMYLCASSSREGNIQYFGAGTRLSVL.

This chain connects TRBV29-1 to TRBJ2-5; D is unresolved. The J call is doubtful: the DNA matches TRBJ2-7 better. The CDR3 loop spans 12 amino acids. The germline CDR1 and CDR2 sequences are SQVTM and ANQGSEA. The CDR3 bases are TGCAGCGTTAGGAGCAGTTCCTACGAGCAGTACTTC. Translation: CSVRSSSYEQYF.

The chain combines TRBV20-1 with TRBJ1-6; D is uncertain. Per germline, CDR1 DFQATT and CDR2 SNEGSKA (reference sequence). This CDR3 comprises 14 residues. Trimming stripped 1 base from V and 5 bases from J, with 9 bases between. CDR3 bases: TGCAGTGCTAGAGTGCACAGAGATAATTCACCCCTCCACTTT. Its translation is CSARVHRDNSPLHF.

A note on this clonotype: Germline is not matched at one junction end, which may reflect a read error. This chain links TRBV7-2 with TRBJ2-1, with 12 bases that match TRBD2. CDR1 is SGHTA and CDR2 is FQGNSA in the germline V gene. This CDR3 spans 20 amino acids. CDR3 sequence (DNA): TGTGCCAACAGCTTAGCTGGGCTAGCGGGAGGGCGAGGAAAATACAATGAGCAGTTCTTC. As protein: CANSLAGLAGGRGKYNEQFF.